This is a list of T cell receptor beta chains from one sample in a study of T cell repertoires in ileal Crohn's disease. Profiled with immunoSEQ multiplex PCR; TCRdb holds only in-frame clones, not every one. The sample comprises 10,000 to 15,000 clones, about four fifths of which are singletons, and roughly 15% rests with the top ten. Sequences were obtained from ileal tissue. These receptors were obtained from an adult with Crohn's disease. The CDR3 runs from the conserved cysteine through the conserved F or W. Fields, in order: V gene, clone size, D gene, J gene, CDR3 protein, CDR3 DNA. The D gene is left open where the match is weak. Clone size is not always given. Where it is, it says once, few, many or a class for expanded clones.

TRBV5-4,NA,NA,TRBJ1-2,CASTKQSGEGYTF,TGTGCCAGCACCAAGCAATCCGGGGAGGGCTACACCTTC
TRBV7-2,NA,NA,TRBJ1-1,CASSPGGNTEAFF,TGTGCCAGCAGCCCCGGGGGGAACACTGAAGCTTTCTTT
TRBV28,few,TRBD1,TRBJ1-2,CASSWNRGVYGYTF,TGTGCCAGCAGTTGGAACAGGGGAGTCTATGGCTACACCTTC
TRBV13,few,NA,TRBJ1-5,CASSARGGENQPQHF,TGTGCCAGCAGCGCCCGGGGGGGGGAGAATCAGCCCCAGCATTTT
TRBV6-5,NA,NA,TRBJ2-7,CASSYSAISSYEQYF,TGTGCCAGCAGTTACTCCGCGATATCCTCCTACGAGCAGTACTTC
TRBV9,NA,NA,TRBJ1-3,CASSEDFTGTGNTIYF,TGTGCCAGCAGCGAGGATTTTACAGGGACTGGAAACACCATATATTTT
TRBV28,NA,NA,TRBJ2-2,CASSLTGGNHGELFF,TGTGCCAGCAGTTTAACTGGAGGTAACCACGGGGAGCTGTTTTTT
TRBV6-6,few,TRBD2,TRBJ2-1,CASTGAGGAINEQFF,TGTGCCAGCACGGGGGCGGGGGGGGCCATAAATGAGCAGTTCTTC
TRBV28,NA,NA,TRBJ1-2,CASTRPGLNYGYTF,TGTGCCAGCACCCGACCAGGACTAAACTATGGCTACACCTTC
TRBV19,NA,TRBD2,TRBJ2-3,CASSPLAGSVSDTQYF,TGTGCCAGTAGTCCACTAGCGGGGTCTGTATCAGATACGCAGTATTTT
TRBV28,few,TRBD2,TRBJ2-3,CAIGLSGSMDTQYF,TGTGCCATAGGGCTTAGCGGGAGTATGGATACGCAGTATTTT
TRBV19,NA,TRBD2,TRBJ2-1,CASSTQLASYNEQFF,TGTGCCAGTAGTACGCAACTAGCGTCCTACAATGAGCAGTTCTTC
TRBV29-1,NA,TRBD1,TRBJ1-1,CSVGVGGRTEAFF,TGCAGCGTTGGAGTAGGGGGCCGGACTGAAGCTTTCTTT
TRBV10-1,once,NA,TRBJ2-6,CASGLSGANVLTF,TGCGCCAGCGGCCTCTCTGGGGCCAACGTCCTGACTTTC
TRBV2,NA,TRBD1,TRBJ1-1,CASKTGGEREAFF,TGTGCCAGCAAGACAGGGGGCGAAAGGGAAGCTTTCTTT
TRBV6-1,NA,NA,TRBJ1-2,CASSEVGVGGAIRYGYTF,TGTGCCAGCAGTGAAGTGGGGGTCGGGGGGGCAATACGATATGGCTACACCTTC
TRBV6-5,NA,TRBD1,TRBJ1-2,CASRRDRVAGYTF,TGTGCCAGCAGGCGCGACAGGGTGGCCGGCTACACCTTC
TRBV6-1,once,NA,TRBJ1-4,CASSGGGESEKLFF,TGTGCCAGCAGCGGAGGGGGGGAGAGTGAAAAACTGTTTTTT
TRBV7-2,NA,TRBD1,TRBJ1-3,CASKGALSGNTIYF,TGTGCCAGCAAGGGGGCCCTCTCTGGAAACACCATATATTTT
TRBV7-2,NA,NA,TRBJ1-1,CASSQRGGNTEAFF,TGTGCCAGCAGCCAAAGGGGGGGGAACACTGAAGCTTTCTTT
TRBV7-3,NA,NA,TRBJ1-6,CASSEGRGNNSPLHF,TGTGCCAGCAGCGAGGGACGGGGGAATAATTCACCCCTCCACTTT
TRBV7-2,NA,TRBD1,TRBJ2-7,CASSGRTGILYEQYF,TGTGCCAGCAGCGGTCGGACAGGGATACTTTACGAGCAGTACTTC
TRBV13,NA,TRBD2,TRBJ2-5,CASSFSGGLGETQYF,TGTGCCAGCAGCTTTAGCGGGGGCTTGGGAGAGACCCAGTACTTC
TRBV7-8,NA,NA,TRBJ1-6,CASSLAGSYNSPLHF,TGTGCCAGCAGCTTAGCCGGGTCCTATAATTCACCCCTCCACTTT
TRBV27,NA,TRBD2,TRBJ2-1,CASSVGLAGTTAYNEQFF,TGTGCCAGCAGTGTGGGACTAGCGGGAACGACGGCCTACAATGAGCAGTTCTTC
TRBV2,NA,NA,TRBJ2-7,CASGPVYEQYF,TGTGCCAGCGGGCCGGTCTACGAGCAGTACTTC
TRBV9,NA,TRBD2,TRBJ2-3,CASSVASGGRHDTQYF,TGTGCCAGCAGCGTAGCAAGCGGGGGGCGACATGATACGCAGTATTTT
TRBV28,NA,TRBD2,TRBJ2-3,CASSLRFGLAGTDTQYF,TGTGCCAGCAGTTTAAGGTTTGGACTAGCGGGCACAGATACGCAGTATTTT
TRBV28,NA,NA,TRBJ1-1,CASSFGGRRTAFF,TGTGCCAGCAGTTTCGGGGGGCGAAGGACCGCTTTCTTT
TRBV27,NA,NA,TRBJ1-1,CASSPIQALTEAFF,TGTGCCAGCAGCCCAATTCAGGCCCTCACTGAAGCTTTCTTT
TRBV9,few,TRBD1,TRBJ2-7,CASSRTGGLPYEQYF,TGTGCCAGCTCGAGGACAGGGGGCTTACCGTACGAGCAGTACTTC
TRBV11-2,few,TRBD1,TRBJ2-1,CASSLEGDRRAYNEQFF,TGTGCCAGCAGCTTAGAGGGGGACAGGAGAGCCTACAATGAGCAGTTCTTC
TRBV5-6,NA,TRBD1,TRBJ2-5,CASSFVNPTGEETQYF,TGTGCCAGCAGCTTCGTAAATCCTACAGGGGAAGAGACCCAGTACTTC
TRBV6-5,NA,TRBD1,TRBJ2-7,CASSYRRTGVAEQYF,TGTGCCAGCAGTTACAGGAGGACAGGGGTCGCCGAGCAGTACTTC
TRBV18,NA,NA,TRBJ1-5,CASSPDSLIQPQHF,TGTGCCAGCTCACCGGACAGCCTAATTCAGCCCCAGCATTTT
TRBV5-1,NA,NA,TRBJ1-2,CASSLGLQGKFYGYTF,TGCGCCAGCAGCTTAGGGCTTCAGGGGAAGTTTTATGGCTACACCTTC
TRBV18,NA,NA,TRBJ2-7,CASSPPVQVNEQYF,TGTGCCAGCTCACCACCGGTACAGGTAAACGAGCAGTACTTC
TRBV7-9,NA,NA,TRBJ1-2,CASSLLAHNYGYTF,TGTGCCAGCAGCTTACTGGCCCATAACTATGGCTACACCTTC
TRBV6-6,NA,NA,TRBJ2-7,CASSRDFYEQYF,TGTGCCAGCAGCAGGGACTTCTACGAGCAGTACTTC
TRBV7-2,NA,NA,TRBJ1-6,CASSRTVPNSPLHF,TGTGCCAGCAGTCGGACAGTTCCGAATTCACCCCTCCACTTT
TRBV7-2,once,TRBD2,TRBJ2-7,CASSLAPGGYRSYEQYF,TGTGCCAGCAGCTTAGCTCCCGGGGGGTACCGGAGCTACGAGCAGTACTTC
TRBV4-2,NA,NA,TRBJ2-2,CASSQDGPTGELFF,TGTGCCAGCAGCCAAGATGGGCCCACCGGGGAGCTGTTTTTT
TRBV5-8,NA,NA,TRBJ2-7,CASSLNKLGTYEQYF,TGTGCCAGCAGCTTGAACAAACTCGGGACTTACGAGCAGTACTTC
TRBV4-2,NA,TRBD2,TRBJ2-7,CASSQGLAGVYEQYF,TGTGCCAGCAGCCAGGGACTAGCGGGAGTCTACGAGCAGTACTTC
TRBV5-1,few,NA,TRBJ2-7,CASREGVNYEQYF,TGCGCCAGTAGGGAGGGGGTTAACTACGAGCAGTACTTC
TRBV29-1,NA,TRBD2,TRBJ2-1,CSVIWGGSYNEQFF,TGCAGCGTCATATGGGGGGGTTCCTACAATGAGCAGTTCTTC
TRBV27,NA,TRBD1,TRBJ1-5,CASSPRQGGQPQHF,TGTGCCAGCAGTCCAAGACAGGGCGGGCAGCCCCAGCATTTT
TRBV30,NA,TRBD1,TRBJ2-7,CAWGPGQGAYEQYF,TGTGCCTGGGGACCGGGACAGGGGGCTTACGAGCAGTACTTC
TRBV5-6,NA,NA,TRBJ2-5,CASSIGTTQETQYF,TGTGCCAGCAGCATAGGGACAACCCAAGAGACCCAGTACTTC
TRBV28,NA,NA,TRBJ1-5,CASSLGGEEQPQHF,TGTGCCAGCAGTTTGGGGGGGGAGGAACAGCCCCAGCATTTT
TRBV30,NA,TRBD1,TRBJ2-7,CAWSPMTGISYEQYF,TGTGCCTGGAGTCCGATGACAGGGATATCCTACGAGCAGTACTTC
TRBV7-7,NA,NA,TRBJ2-5,CASSRGTGQETQYF,TGTGCTAGCAGTAGGGGAACAGGGCAAGAGACCCAGTACTTC
TRBV5-1,NA,TRBD1,TRBJ2-1,CATTSRTGENNEQFF,TGCGCCACCACCTCTCGGACAGGAGAAAACAATGAGCAGTTCTTC
TRBV2,NA,NA,TRBJ1-4,CASTDPRQTVATNEKLFF,TGTGCCAGCACCGACCCTCGACAAACCGTTGCAACTAATGAAAAACTGTTTTTT
TRBV7-3,NA,NA,TRBJ2-3,CASSPLYPSDTQYF,TGTGCCAGCAGCCCCCTCTACCCCTCAGATACGCAGTATTTT